The 21 T cell receptor beta chains below all came from one sample that was sequenced in a study of T cells in Graves' hyperthyroidism and ophthalmopathy. Regions amplified from RNA transcripts were the TCR beta CDR3 regions. First-round RT-PCR targeting the TCR CDR3 was performed with the HTBI primer set. MiXCR, applied by TCRdb to the multiplex PCR reads, yields one record per CDR3 protein. This table has fewer than 700,000 distinct CDR3 sequences, around 15% appearing once. Sequenced sample: blood. These receptors were taken from a woman under 40 with Graves' hyperthyroidism.

This clonotype has at least ten counts. The chain combines TRBV14 with TRBJ2-3, with TRBD2 matching 9 bases. V was clipped by 2 bases and J by 5 bases; unmatched bases: 5. This CDR3 is 15 amino acids long. CDR1 and CDR2 (germline): SGHDN, FVKESK. The CDR3: CASSQLAGAGDTQYF. The CDR3 DNA reads TGTGCCAGCAGCCAATTAGCGGGAGCTGGAGATACGCAGTATTTT.

This clonotype was seen repeatedly, ten times or more. The chain is built from TRBV20-1 and TRBJ2-1; the match to TRBD2 covers 9 bases. Germline CDR1 reads DFQATT; CDR2 reads SNEGSKA (reference sequence). After removal of 5 bases from V and 4 bases from J, the junction contained 6 bases not matched to a gene. The CDR3 sequence is 14 residues long. The chain's CDR3 is CSAPTSGYYNEQFF. Written as DNA, the CDR3 is TGCAGTGCTCCCACTAGCGGGTATTACAATGAGCAGTTCTTC.

The V and J genes are TRBV9 and TRBJ1-1; 7 bases are a match to TRBD1. The CDR3 is made up of 14 amino acids. V gave up 7 bases and J gave up 11 bases; unmatched junction bases: 17. From germline, CDR1 is SGDLS and CDR2 YYNGEE. CDR3 in amino acids: CASGNRTGGGDAFF. DNA of the CDR3: TGTGCCAGCGGTAATCGGACAGGCGGAGGGGACGCTTTCTTT. Supplemented by reference TRBV9 and TRBJ1-1, the full variable domain reads DSGVTQTPKHLITATGQRVTLRCSPRSGDLSVYWYQQSLDQGLQFLIQYYNGEERAKGNILERFSAQQFPDLHSELNLSSLELGDSALYFCASGNRTGGGDAFFGQGTRLTVV.

This clonotype was seen repeatedly, ten times or more. This chain uses TRBV3-1 with TRBJ2-7; D is perhaps TRBD1 (6 bases). V shed 3 bases and J shed 3 bases, with 12 bases lying between them. CDR3 length: 14 residues. The germline gives CDR1 LGHDT, CDR2 YNNKEL (reference sequence). CDR3 region: CASSQAGQSYEQYF. The CDR3 bases are TGTGCCAGCAGCCAGGCCGGACAGAGCTACGAGCAGTACTTC.

This clonotype has a handful of counts. The chain is built from TRBV28 and TRBJ1-4; D is unresolved. V was clipped by 6 bases and J by 3 bases, with 11 bases between them. Germline V gene lookup returns CDR1 MDHEN and CDR2 SYDVKM. This CDR3 spans 14 amino acids. Here the CDR3 DNA reads TGTGCCAGCAGCCAGTTGTTAGCTAATGAAAAACTGTTTTTT. This gives the protein CASSQLLANEKLFF.

At least ten counts were recorded for this clonotype. The chain combines TRBV11-3 with TRBJ2-1, with TRBD2 matching over 11 bases. CDR1 and CDR2 (germline): SGHNT, YENEEA. CDR3 length: 15 amino acids. V was clipped by 5 bases and J by 8 bases; unmatched bases: 8. CDR3 in DNA: TGTGCCAGCAGCCCCCGGGTAGCGGGAGGGGATGAGCAGTTCTTC. As protein: CASSPRVAGGDEQFF.

The chain links TRBV19 to TRBJ1-1; D is unclear. The CDR3 is 16 amino acids. Germline V lookup: CDR1 LNHDA, CDR2 SQIVND (reference sequence). The ends were cut back, 5 bases at V and 3 bases at J, with 19 bases in the middle. The CDR3: CASSLIPRVDDTEAFF. The CDR3 coding sequence is TGTGCCAGTAGTCTTATCCCCCGGGTGGATGACACTGAAGCTTTCTTT. Drawing the rest from reference TRBV19 and TRBJ1-1, the complete variable domain is DGGITQSPKYLFRKEGQNVTLSCEQNLNHDAMYWYRQDPGQGLRLIYYSQIVNDFQKGDIAEGYSVSREKKESFPLTVTSAQKNPTAFYLCASSLIPRVDDTEAFFGQGTRLTVV.

This chain connects TRBV5-6 to TRBJ1-4; D may be TRBD1 (6 bases). Trimming removed 4 bases from V and 8 bases from J, with 24 bases in between. Per germline, CDR1 SGHDT and CDR2 YYEEEE. CDR3 size: 17 residues. The CDR3 sequence: CASSRPVHRVTREKLFF. In DNA form, the CDR3 reads TGTGCCAGCAGCCGTCCCGTCCACAGGGTCACCCGCGAAAAACTGTTTTTT.

This clonotype has just a few counts. The V and J genes are TRBV5-5 and TRBJ1-4, with D uncertain. Trimming shortened V by 0 bases and J by 5 bases, and 8 bases separated the two germline ends. Germline assignment: CDR1 SGHKS and CDR2 YYEKEE (reference sequence). This CDR3 comprises 14 residues. The CDR3 DNA sequence: TGTGCCAGCAGCTTGGTAGGGCTCAATGAAAAACTGTTTTTT. Translated, it gives CASSLVGLNEKLFF.

This clonotype appeared many times. The J gene is TRBJ2-1, the V gene TRBV13, with TRBD2 identical over 7 bases. CDR1 is PRHDT, CDR2 FYEKMQ, per germline (reference sequence). This CDR3 comprises 16 residues. After removal of 4 bases from V and 0 bases from J, the junction contained 6 bases not matched to a gene. In DNA, the CDR3 is TGTGCCAGCAGCTCTGCTAGCGGTTCCTCCTACAATGAGCAGTTCTTC. Translating it yields CASSSASGSSYNEQFF.

This clonotype was seen a few times. The chain combines TRBV2 with TRBJ2-5, with no clear D. The V gene's germline CDR1 is SNHLY and CDR2 FYNNEI. CDR3 length equals 11 residues. Trimming pared 8 bases from V and 5 bases from J, leaving 9 bases between. The CDR3 here is CASEAEETQYF. Written as DNA, the CDR3 is TGTGCCAGCGAGGCTGAGGAGACCCAGTACTTC. Using reference TRBV2 and TRBJ2-5 for the parts outside the CDR3, the full variable domain is EPEVTQTPSHQVTQMGQEVILRCVPISNHLYFYWYRQILGQKVEFLVSFYNNEISEKSEIFDDQFSVERPDGSNFTLKIRSTKLEDSAMYFCASEAEETQYFGPGTRLLVL.

V usage is TRBV18 and J usage is TRBJ2-2; TRBD2 matches at 10 bases. CDR3 length: 15 residues. Losses at the gene ends were 3 bases for V and 6 bases for J; bases not matched to a gene: 4. Germline CDR1 reads KGHSH; CDR2 reads LQKENI. CDR3 DNA sequence: TGTGCCAGCTCACCCCTAGCGGGAGTGTCCGGGGAGCTGTTTTTT. It is translated as CASSPLAGVSGELFF.

In its sample, this clonotype was seen many times. This chain joins TRBV12-3 or TRBV12-4 and TRBJ2-2; the D gene is possibly TRBD1 (6 bases). The V gene lost 2 bases and the J gene lost 6 bases, with 7 bases spanning the gap. There are 13 residues in the CDR3. This CDR3 is CASSLQGPGELFF. The CDR3 bases are TGTGCCAGCAGTTTACAGGGGCCCGGGGAGCTGTTTTTT.

This clonotype was seen once. The conserved closing phenylalanine or tryptophan is absent in this CDR3, likely reflecting a read error. This chain connects TRBV5-1 to TRBJ2-7, with 8 bases fitting TRBD1. The CDR3 runs to 13 residues. CDR1 and CDR2 (germline): SGHRS, YFSETQ. With 4 bases clipped from V and 6 bases from J, the junction kept 6 bases outside the gene matches. CDR3 amino acids: CASSPGTGLEQYY. The CDR3 DNA is TGCGCCAGCAGCCCCGGGACAGGCCTCGAGCAGTACTAC.

In nucleotides, the CDR3 is TGTGCCAGCAGAAACAGACCCGCGTTCTCCTACGAGCAGTACTTC. Translation gives CASRNRPAFSYEQYF. The chain couples TRBV6-1 to TRBJ2-7; D is uncertain. Deletions cut 6 bases from V and 0 bases from J, with 15 bases between. The CDR3 runs to 15 residues. The V gene's germline CDR1 is MNHNS and CDR2 SASEGT.

Ten or more counts support this clonotype. The V gene is TRBV28, the J gene TRBJ1-5, with TRBD1 identical over 7 bases. This CDR3 is built from 13 residues. CDR1 is MDHEN, CDR2 SYDVKM, per germline. The V gene end was trimmed by 7 bases and the J gene end by 6 bases; junction bases not matched to a gene: 6. CDR3 sequence: CASMQGGSQPQHF. The CDR3 nucleotides are TGTGCCAGCATGCAGGGGGGTAGTCAGCCCCAGCATTTT.

The chain uses TRBV28 and TRBJ2-2; D possibly corresponds to TRBD2 (6 bases). This CDR3 contains 15 residues. V was pared by 4 bases and J by 6 bases, with 15 bases between. Germline-derived CDR1 and CDR2 are MDHEN and SYDVKM. In DNA form, the CDR3 reads TGTGCCAGCAGTTACCCGGCGGGAAGCGCCGGGGAGCTGTTTTTT. This sequence encodes CASSYPAGSAGELFF.

Many counts were recorded for this clonotype. V usage is TRBV6-1 and J usage is TRBJ2-1; no clear D gene. CDR1 MNHNS and CDR2 SASEGT come from the germline V gene. CDR3 length: 15 amino acids. V was trimmed by 9 bases and J by 6 bases, leaving 21 bases between them. In nucleotides, the CDR3 is TGTGCCAGTTTCACTTCTTCCCTCCTAGGCAATGAGCAGTTCTTC. This codes for CASFTSSLLGNEQFF.

The rearrangement links TRBV19 to TRBJ2-1; tentative D call: TRBD2 (5 bases). Germline values: CDR1 LNHDA, CDR2 SQIVND (reference sequence). The CDR3 covers 13 residues. V lost 5 bases, J lost 8 bases, and 13 bases lay in between. The CDR3 loop reads CASSPREGHEQFF. The CDR3 coding sequence is TGTGCCAGTAGTCCCCGGGAAGGACATGAGCAGTTCTTC.

The rearrangement joins TRBV19 to TRBJ2-3, with TRBD1 as a possible D gene (5 bases). V was trimmed by 4 bases and J by 2 bases, leaving 22 bases between them. Germline CDR1 reads LNHDA; CDR2 reads SQIVND (reference sequence). CDR3 length: 18 amino acids. CDR3 protein: CASSRGLISSAATDTQYF. CDR3 sequence (DNA): TGTGCCAGTAGTAGGGGCCTGATTTCGTCCGCGGCCACAGATACGCAGTATTTT.

This clonotype was counted at least ten times. The chain combines TRBV28 with TRBJ1-5; D may be TRBD1 (5 bases). Trimming took 6 bases from V and 2 from J, leaving 17 bases between them. This CDR3 contains 16 residues. Germline lookup yields CDR1 MDHEN and CDR2 SYDVKM. CDR3 region: CASRGWAGGGNQPQHF. DNA of the CDR3: TGTGCCAGCAGGGGATGGGCGGGGGGTGGCAATCAGCCCCAGCATTTT.